These T cell receptor beta chains were read from a single sample in a study of a mutant IDH1 vaccine in newly diagnosed glioma. Their target antigens are unknown. Repertoires were generated with immunoSEQ multiplex PCR, while TCRdb's copy carries only in-frame clones and drops some. Here the sample spans tens of thousands of clones, 80% being singletons. This specimen was PBMCs, taken from a glioma patient whose treatment included an IDH1 peptide vaccine. Receptors originate from a man in his forties with glioma. Some clones in this sample may be carry-over from other donors' samples. CDR3s include the opening cysteine and the closing phenylalanine or tryptophan. The D gene is left open where the match is weak. A clone size is listed for some rows: how often the clone was seen (once, few, many), or a class if it is expanded.

cdr3_nt	cdr3_aa	j_call	d_call	clone_size	v_call
TGTGCCAGCGGGCTAGCGGGGGGAGACACCGGGGAGCTGTTTTTT	CASGLAGGDTGELFF	TRBJ2-2	TRBD2	once	TRBV2
TGCGCCAGCAGCCAAGGGACAGGGTTAGAAAAACTGTTTTTT	CASSQGTGLEKLFF	TRBJ1-4	TRBD1	few	TRBV4-1
TGTGCCAGCAGCACCACCTATTCAGCGTACGAGGCTGGGGCCAACGTCCTGACTTTC	CASSTTYSAYEAGANVLTF	TRBJ2-6	-	-	TRBV5-4
TGTGCCAGCAGCTCATGGACAGTCTCCTACGAGCAGTACTTC	CASSSWTVSYEQYF	TRBJ2-7	-	-	TRBV5-4
TGTGCTAGTGGTTCGACTAGCGGGGGATCTGAGACCCAGTACTTC	CASGSTSGGSETQYF	TRBJ2-5	TRBD2	once	TRBV12-5
TGTGCCAGCAGTTACGGCACCGGGGAGCTGTTTTTT	CASSYGTGELFF	TRBJ2-2	-	-	TRBV6-5
TGTGCCAGCAGCTCGGGACCGTTTACGTACGAGCAGTACTTC	CASSSGPFTYEQYF	TRBJ2-7	-	-	TRBV5-6
TGTGCCAGCAGCCGAATGTCGACAGGGAACACCGGGGAGCTGTTTTTT	CASSRMSTGNTGELFF	TRBJ2-2	-	-	TRBV28
TGCGCCAGCAGCATCCACGGGACTGAAGCTTTCTTT	CASSIHGTEAFF	TRBJ1-1	-	-	TRBV10-1
TGTGCCAGCAGCTTGGGTTGGGGCTCTGGGGCCAACGTCCTGACTTTC	CASSLGWGSGANVLTF	TRBJ2-6	-	-	TRBV11-2
TGTGCCTGGAGCCCACAGGGAAGCGGCTATGGCTACACCTTC	CAWSPQGSGYGYTF	TRBJ1-2	-	-	TRBV30
TGTGCCAGCAGCGACGGACTAGCGGGGGGTATCTATGAGCAGTTCTTC	CASSDGLAGGIYEQFF	TRBJ2-1	TRBD2	few	TRBV9
TGCGCCAGCAGCCAAGCCCTAGCGGGGGGACCCTACAATGAGCAGTTCTTC	CASSQALAGGPYNEQFF	TRBJ2-1	TRBD2	-	TRBV4-1
TGTGCCACCCAGCCGGGGGCCCCCTCGGGCAATCAGCCCCAGCATTTT	CATQPGAPSGNQPQHF	TRBJ1-5	-	-	TRBV10-3
TGTGCCAGCAGCCTCCGCGGGGATTCCTACGAGCAGTACTTC	CASSLRGDSYEQYF	TRBJ2-7	-	-	TRBV7-6
TGCGCCAGCAGCTCGGAACCCGGGACAGCAAACACCGGGGAGCTGTTTTTT	CASSSEPGTANTGELFF	TRBJ2-2	TRBD1	-	TRBV5-1
TGTGCCAGCAGTTTCGGCCTTATGAACACTGAAGCTTTCTTT	CASSFGLMNTEAFF	TRBJ1-1	-	-	TRBV28
TGTGCCAGCAGCAGACTAGACAGTTGGAACAATGAAAAACTGTTTTTT	CASSRLDSWNNEKLFF	TRBJ1-4	-	-	TRBV14
TGTGCCAGCAGACGGGGACTAGCGGTCACCGGGGAGCTGTTTTTT	CASRRGLAVTGELFF	TRBJ2-2	TRBD2	-	TRBV7-2
TGTGCCAGTAACTCGGGACTGGAGGCGTGGACTGAAGCTTTCTTT	CASNSGLEAWTEAFF	TRBJ1-1	-	-	TRBV19
TGTGCCAGCAGTGGGACAGAAGTCTCTGGAAACACCATATATTTT	CASSGTEVSGNTIYF	TRBJ1-3	-	-	TRBV6-1
TGTGCCAGCAGCTTGGGTGGACAGGGGGTCCCCTACGAGCAGTACTTC	CASSLGGQGVPYEQYF	TRBJ2-7	TRBD1	-	TRBV5-4
TGTGCCAGCAGCCTGGGGGGGAGCTCCTATAATTCACCCCTCCACTTT	CASSLGGSSYNSPLHF	TRBJ1-6	-	-	TRBV9
TGTGCCAGCAGCATAAGAGGGAGGAGTGAGACCCAGTACTTC	CASSIRGRSETQYF	TRBJ2-5	-	few	TRBV27
TGCGCCAGCAGTGAGGGCGGGAGCTATGGCTACACCTTC	CASSEGGSYGYTF	TRBJ1-2	-	-	TRBV10-2
TGCGCCAGCAGCTTGGTATCACAGATGAACACTGAAGCTTTCTTT	CASSLVSQMNTEAFF	TRBJ1-1	-	-	TRBV5-1
TGTGCCAGCAGTGAATCCAAGGGTGTGACTGAAGCTTTCTTT	CASSESKGVTEAFF	TRBJ1-1	-	-	TRBV25-1
TGTGCCTCGGGGTCCTATAATTCACCCCTCCACTTT	CASGSYNSPLHF	TRBJ1-6	-	-	TRBV6-5
TGCGCCAGCAGTGACGTTGGGTATGGGCAGTACTTC	CASSDVGYGQYF	TRBJ2-7	-	-	TRBV10-2
TGTGCCAGCAGCGGCTATGGCTACACCTTC	CASSGYGYTF	TRBJ1-2	-	-	TRBV2
TGTGCCAGCAGCCCGGGACAGTTCTATGGCTACACCTTC	CASSPGQFYGYTF	TRBJ1-2	TRBD1	-	TRBV28
TGTGCCAGCAGTTATACGACAGGCCGCTCCTACGAGCAGTACTTC	CASSYTTGRSYEQYF	TRBJ2-7	-	-	TRBV6-6
TGTGCCAGCAGCTCTGACAGGGGAAATCATGGCTACACCTTC	CASSSDRGNHGYTF	TRBJ1-2	TRBD1	-	TRBV7-8
TGTGCCATCACCCCCGGGGGTATGTCACCCCTCCACTTT	CAITPGGMSPLHF	TRBJ1-6	-	-	TRBV10-3
TGTGCCAGTGTTCACAGGGGGCATGGGCAGCCCCAGCATTTT	CASVHRGHGQPQHF	TRBJ1-5	TRBD1	-	TRBV19
TGCGCCAGCAGCCCTCTGGGCGGGGGTTACAATGAGCAGTTCTTC	CASSPLGGGYNEQFF	TRBJ2-1	TRBD2	-	TRBV5-1
TGTGCCAGCAGCTTACAGGGAGACACTGAAGCTTTCTTT	CASSLQGDTEAFF	TRBJ1-1	-	-	TRBV14
TGTGCCAGCAGTTACCTCGAGGGGGCGAAGGAGACCCAGTACTTC	CASSYLEGAKETQYF	TRBJ2-5	TRBD1	-	TRBV6-5
TGTGCCAGTAGTACACAGGGGGCAAATCGTCAGCCCCAGCATTTT	CASSTQGANRQPQHF	TRBJ1-5	TRBD1	-	TRBV19
TGTGCCAGCAGGTTTGGATCTTCATATGGCTACACCTTC	CASRFGSSYGYTF	TRBJ1-2	-	-	TRBV14
TGTGCCAGCAGCCGAAAGAGTACCGGGGAGCTGTTTTTT	CASSRKSTGELFF	TRBJ2-2	-	-	TRBV6-1
TGTGCCTGGAGTGTTGGGGCCGACCCCACAGATACGCAGTATTTT	CAWSVGADPTDTQYF	TRBJ2-3	-	-	TRBV30
TGTGCCTGGAGTGTAAGGGAGACCCAGTACTTC	CAWSVRETQYF	TRBJ2-5	-	-	TRBV30
TGTGCCAGCAAAACAGGCTGGACAGCGTATAATTCACCCCTCCACTTT	CASKTGWTAYNSPLHF	TRBJ1-6	-	once	TRBV7-2
TGTGCCAGCGGCGAGGGGGGAAACTACAATGAGCAGTTCTTC	CASGEGGNYNEQFF	TRBJ2-1	-	-	TRBV28
TGTGCCAGTGGTTTGCGGCTGAACACTGAAGCTTTCTTT	CASGLRLNTEAFF	TRBJ1-1	-	-	TRBV19
TGTGCCATCAGTGAGGCCGATCGACAGGCCCGCTACGAGCAGTACTTC	CAISEADRQARYEQYF	TRBJ2-7	-	-	TRBV10-3
TGCGCCAGTAGACAGGGGGCCAGTAATGAAAAACTGTTTTTT	CASRQGASNEKLFF	TRBJ1-4	TRBD1	once	TRBV5-1
TGTGCCAGCAGCCTCGGGGTGGAGAACACTGAAGCTTTCTTT	CASSLGVENTEAFF	TRBJ1-1	-	-	TRBV4-2
TGTGCCAGCAGCGTAGAACAGGGGGGAGGGAATGAGCAGTTCTTC	CASSVEQGGGNEQFF	TRBJ2-1	-	-	TRBV9
TGTGCCAGCAGCTTGACTCACACCTATGGCTACACCTTC	CASSLTHTYGYTF	TRBJ1-2	-	-	TRBV5-4
TGTGCCGGAGGGGACACGAACTATGGCTACACCTTC	CAGGDTNYGYTF	TRBJ1-2	-	-	TRBV30
TGCAGCGTTGAAGATCTTAAGGAGTTTCAGAACACCGGGGAGCTGTTTTTT	CSVEDLKEFQNTGELFF	TRBJ2-2	-	once	TRBV29-1
TGTGCCAGCAGCCCCTTCGGGGACGGGTCGTCCTACGAGCAGTACTTC	CASSPFGDGSSYEQYF	TRBJ2-7	-	-	TRBV9
TGTGCCAGCAGTTACAGGGGGCATGGCTACACCTTC	CASSYRGHGYTF	TRBJ1-2	TRBD1	-	TRBV6-5